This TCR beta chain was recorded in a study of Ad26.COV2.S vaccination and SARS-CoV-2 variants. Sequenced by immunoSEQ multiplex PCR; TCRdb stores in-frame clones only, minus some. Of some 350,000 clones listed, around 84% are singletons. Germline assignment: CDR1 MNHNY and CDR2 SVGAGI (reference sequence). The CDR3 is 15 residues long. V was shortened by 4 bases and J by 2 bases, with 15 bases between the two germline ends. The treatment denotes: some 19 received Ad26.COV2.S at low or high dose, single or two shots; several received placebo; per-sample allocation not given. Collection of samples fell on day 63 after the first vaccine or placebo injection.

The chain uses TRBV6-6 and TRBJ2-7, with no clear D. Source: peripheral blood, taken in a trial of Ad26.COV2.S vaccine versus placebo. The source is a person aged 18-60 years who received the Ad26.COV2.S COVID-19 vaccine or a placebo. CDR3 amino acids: CASSFPNSLPYEQYF. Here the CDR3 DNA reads TGTGCCAGCAGTTTCCCTAACAGTCTACCCTACGAGCAGTACTTC.